The 19 T cell receptor beta chains below all came from one sample that was sequenced in a study of blood T cell repertoires in COVID-19. Clones were read by immunoSEQ multiplex PCR, and TCRdb kept only the in-frame ones, dropping some. The sample has approximately 170,000 clones; more than 70% are singletons. The specimen sequenced was peripheral blood. All receptors derive from a woman aged 80 or over with active or convalescent COVID-19.

This chain connects TRBV6-1 to TRBJ1-4, with 11 bases aligning to TRBD1. This CDR3 contains 13 residues. The junction had 8 bases not matched to a gene; V was cut back by 8 bases and J by 12 bases. Germline values: CDR1 MNHNS, CDR2 SASEGT. The CDR3 spells CASVDRGRKELFF. The CDR3 nucleotides read TGTGCCAGCGTGGACAGGGGGCGAAAGGAACTGTTTTTT.

The table lists this clone with a few counts. The chain uses TRBV5-1 and TRBJ1-1; TRBD1 matches at 7 bases. Germline V gene data show CDR1 as SGHRS and CDR2 as YFSETQ. V was pared by 3 bases and J by 4 bases, with 6 bases of the junction left unmatched. CDR3 length: 14 residues. The CDR3 sequence is CASSWEQGSTEAFF. In DNA form, the CDR3 reads TGCGCCAGCAGCTGGGAACAGGGGAGCACTGAAGCTTTCTTT.

The sample holds one count of this clone. V usage is TRBV5-1 and J usage is TRBJ2-3; 13 bases fit TRBD2. Germline CDR1 and CDR2: SGHRS and YFSETQ. The V segment lost 4 bases and the J segment 3 bases; nucleotides outside the gene matches: 8. CDR3 length: 17 residues. Here the CDR3 reads CASSPSLAGGTTDTQYF. In DNA, the CDR3 is TGCGCCAGCAGCCCATCACTAGCGGGAGGGACGACAGATACGCAGTATTTT.

This clone was detected a few times. The V and J genes are TRBV2 and TRBJ1-1; D may be TRBD1 (6 bases). V lost 1 base and J lost 7, with 10 bases in between. CDR3 length equals 13 residues. Germline V CDR1 and CDR2: SNHLY, FYNNEI. This CDR3 is CASSEGGQGEAFF. In nucleotides, the CDR3 is TGTGCCAGCAGTGAAGGGGGGCAGGGTGAAGCTTTCTTT.

Concerning this clone: Other DNA sequences in this sample translate to the same CDR3. This chain joins TRBV30 and TRBJ1-2; D is possibly TRBD1 (6 bases). V lost 2 bases and J lost 3, with 7 bases in between. This CDR3 region has 12 residues. The germline CDR1 and CDR2 sequences are GTSNPN and SVGIG (reference sequence). CDR3 sequence (DNA): TGTGCCTGGAGTCCAGGGGACTATGGCTACACCTTC. It codes for CAWSPGDYGYTF.

The chain employs TRBV19 and TRBJ2-2, with no clear D. The germline V gene encodes CDR1 LNHDA and CDR2 SQIVND (reference sequence). Trimming took 4 bases from V and 0 from J, leaving 9 bases between them. The CDR3 length is 15 residues. In DNA, the CDR3 is TGTGCCAGTAGTACCGCAGTGACGAACACCGGGGAGCTGTTTTTT. As protein: CASSTAVTNTGELFF.

This chain uses TRBV30 with TRBJ1-2, with 11 bases identical to TRBD1. The CDR3 sequence is 15 residues long. J gave up 7 bases and V 7 bases, and 14 bases lay outside the gene matches. Germline lookup yields CDR1 GTSNPN and CDR2 SVGIG (reference sequence). CDR3 sequence (DNA): TGTGCCTCGCCCGGGACAGGGGGTATTCCGGGTGGCTACACCTTC. Its translation is CASPGTGGIPGGYTF.

The chain carries TRBV2 and TRBJ1-2; 7 bases agree with TRBD1. The CDR3 runs 13 residues. Trimming at V came to 8 bases and at J to 6 bases, leaving 9 bases not matched to a gene. Germline assignment: CDR1 SNHLY and CDR2 FYNNEI. The CDR3 DNA reads TGTGCCAGCGCCTTTAACAGGGGTGATGGCTACACCTTC. Amino acids: CASAFNRGDGYTF.

This clone was seen just once. The gene calls are TRBV6-5 and TRBJ2-1; 12 nucleotides match TRBD2. CDR3 size: 15 residues. After removal of 6 bases from V and 2 bases from J, the junction contained 2 bases not matched to a gene. The germline CDR1 and CDR2 sequences are MNHEY and SVGAGI. In DNA, the CDR3 is TGTGCCAGCAGACTAGCGGGAGGAGCCTACAATGAGCAGTTCTTC. Encoded protein: CASRLAGGAYNEQFF.

The rearrangement joins TRBV20-1 to TRBJ2-5, with a tentative D call TRBD1 (6 bases). Germline V CDR1 and CDR2: DFQATT, SNEGSKA (reference sequence). The CDR3 extends over 11 amino acids. The CDR3 nucleotides are TGCAGGGCGGAGCAGGGGGAGACCCAGTACTTC. It encodes CRAEQGETQYF.

For the CDR3, the DNA is TGTGCCAGCAGTGAAGGACAGAATCAGCCCCAGCATTTT. Its translation is CASSEGQNQPQHF. The chain links TRBV6-1 to TRBJ1-5; D perhaps matches TRBD1 (5 bases). Germline loops: CDR1 MNHNS, CDR2 SASEGT. V was shortened by 1 base and J by 4 bases, with 5 bases between the two germline ends. The CDR3 loop spans 13 amino acids.

The gene calls are TRBV20-1 and TRBJ1-1; unclear D gene. With 3 bases removed from V and 4 bases from J, the gap between germline ends came to 9 bases. Germline V CDR1 and CDR2: DFQATT, SNEGSKA (reference sequence). The CDR3 is 12 residues long. The CDR3 sequence is CSASQTRTEAFF. CDR3 nucleotide sequence: TGCAGTGCTAGTCAGACACGCACTGAAGCTTTCTTT.

The chain uses TRBV6-5 and TRBJ1-2; TRBD1 matches at 10 bases. This CDR3 has 14 residues. The J segment lost 8 bases and the V segment lost 7 bases, leaving 10 bases of the junction unmatched. The germline V gene encodes CDR1 MNHEY and CDR2 SVGAGI. Here the CDR3 reads CASTSGQGVGGYTF. CDR3 DNA: TGTGCCAGCACCTCTGGACAGGGGGTAGGAGGCTACACCTTC.

CDR3 DNA: TGTGCCACCAGTCCTGGGGCTAGCGGGACAGATACGCAGTATTTT. This codes for CATSPGASGTDTQYF. The rearrangement joins TRBV24-1 to TRBJ2-3; 8 nucleotides match TRBD2. This CDR3 has 15 residues. The germline V gene has CDR1 KGHDR and CDR2 SFDVKD. Trimming cost V 6 bases and J 3 bases; bases outside gene matches: 7.

This sequence joins TRBV30 and TRBJ2-3, with 10 nucleotides matching TRBD2. Trimming removed 1 base from V and 6 bases from J; junction bases left unmatched: 10. The CDR3 is 16 residues long. In germline, CDR1 is GTSNPN, CDR2 SVGIG (reference sequence). The CDR3 DNA reads as TGTGCCTGGAGTGCCACCTTAGCGGGAGGCAGGGATACGCAGTATTTT. Translated: CAWSATLAGGRDTQYF.

The chain joins TRBV5-6 to TRBJ2-1, with a weak D call TRBD2 (5 bases). CDR1 and CDR2 (germline): SGHDT, YYEEEE. Between the trimmed V and J ends, which lost 7 bases and 2 bases, there was a span of 19 bases. The CDR3 loop spans 16 amino acids. CDR3 sequence (DNA): TGTGCCAGCCATAGGAGGTGGACTGGACCCTACAATGAGCAGTTCTTC. The encoded protein is CASHRRWTGPYNEQFF.

The rearrangement links TRBV27 to TRBJ2-7, with TRBD2 identical over 7 bases. CDR1 is MNHEY and CDR2 is SMNVEV in the germline V gene (reference sequence). The junction had 7 bases not matched to a gene; V was cut back by 2 bases and J by 0 bases. The CDR3 has 16 amino acids. Here the CDR3 DNA reads TGTGCCAGCAGTTTAGGTCGCGGGAGTCACTCCTACGAGCAGTACTTC. This gives the protein CASSLGRGSHSYEQYF.

The chain links TRBV28 to TRBJ2-4; 12 nucleotides match TRBD2. V lost 3 bases and J lost 7; bases outside the gene matches: 10. The CDR3 sequence is 17 residues long. Germline assignment: CDR1 MDHEN and CDR2 SYDVKM. CDR3 protein: CASSLLLAGGQRNIQYF. The CDR3 nucleotides read TGTGCCAGCAGTTTGCTTCTAGCGGGAGGGCAGAGGAACATTCAGTACTTC.

The chain has TRBV7-6 and TRBJ1-4, with a tentative D call TRBD1 (6 bases). The ends were cut back, 0 bases at V and 7 bases at J, with 15 bases in the middle. The CDR3 covers 16 residues. From germline, CDR1 is SGHVS and CDR2 FNYEAQ. CDR3: CASSLALGGLGEKLFF. DNA for the CDR3: TGTGCCAGCAGCTTAGCGCTCGGGGGGCTAGGTGAAAAACTGTTTTTT.